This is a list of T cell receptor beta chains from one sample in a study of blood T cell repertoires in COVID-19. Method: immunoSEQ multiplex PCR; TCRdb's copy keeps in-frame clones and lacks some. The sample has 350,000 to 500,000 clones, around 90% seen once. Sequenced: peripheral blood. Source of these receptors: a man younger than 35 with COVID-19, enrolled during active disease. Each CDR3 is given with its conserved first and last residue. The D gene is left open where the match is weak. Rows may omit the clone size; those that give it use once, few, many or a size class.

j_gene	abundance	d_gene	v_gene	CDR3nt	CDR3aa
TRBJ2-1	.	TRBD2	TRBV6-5	TGTGCCAGCAGTCTAACCGGGACGGGGGGAAATGAGCAGTTCTTC	CASSLTGTGGNEQFF
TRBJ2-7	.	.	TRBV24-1	TGTGCCACCAGTGATAGCAGGACTGCCTACGAGCAGTACTTC	CATSDSRTAYEQYF
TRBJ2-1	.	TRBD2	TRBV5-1	TGCGCCAGCAGACCGACTAGCGGGAGGGCTGAGACTGAGCAGTTCTTC	CASRPTSGRAETEQFF
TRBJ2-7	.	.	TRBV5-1	TGCGCCAGCGGGATTCAGACAGAGGACGAGCAGTACTTC	CASGIQTEDEQYF
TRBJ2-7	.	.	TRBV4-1	TGCGCCAGCAGCCAAGATAACGAGCAGTACTTC	CASSQDNEQYF
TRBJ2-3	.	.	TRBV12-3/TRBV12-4	TGTGCCAGCAATTTTCTCCAGACAGATACGCAGTATTTT	CASNFLQTDTQYF
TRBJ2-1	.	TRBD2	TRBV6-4	TGTGCCAGCAGCGATGAACTAGCGGGGGGGCCACATGAGCAGTTCTTC	CASSDELAGGPHEQFF
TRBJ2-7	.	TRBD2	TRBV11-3	TGTGCCAGCAGCGAAGGCGCTAGCGGGATTTACGAGCAGTACTTC	CASSEGASGIYEQYF
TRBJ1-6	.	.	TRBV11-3	TGTGCCAGCAGCTTCAGGGGAACATATAATTCACCCCTCCACTTT	CASSFRGTYNSPLHF
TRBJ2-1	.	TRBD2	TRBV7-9	TGTGCCAGCAGCTTCTCGGGGGGGCCCCCCTACAATGAGCAGTTCTTC	CASSFSGGPPYNEQFF
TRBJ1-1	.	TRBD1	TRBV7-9	TGTGCCAGCAGTTATATGGACAGGGCCACTGAAGCTTTCTTT	CASSYMDRATEAFF
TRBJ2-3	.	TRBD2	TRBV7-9	TGTGCCAGCAGCGGGGGAGGGCCAGATACGCAGTATTTT	CASSGGGPDTQYF
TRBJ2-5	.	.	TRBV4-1	TGCGCCAGCAGCCAAGAAGGCCCCGCGGGCAGGGAGACCCAGTACTTC	CASSQEGPAGRETQYF
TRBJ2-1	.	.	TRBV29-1	TGCAGCGCCGTACGAGGGGGGGATGAGCAGTTCTTC	CSAVRGGDEQFF
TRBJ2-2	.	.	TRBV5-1	TGCGCCAGCACCCTCCGGGACACCGGGGAGCTGTTTTTT	CASTLRDTGELFF
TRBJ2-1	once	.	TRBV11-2	TGTGCCAGCAGCACCAGTTGGAGTGAGCAGTTCTTC	CASSTSWSEQFF
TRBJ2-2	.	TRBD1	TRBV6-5	TGTGCCAGCAGTTACGGACAGGGGAGGACCGGGGAGCTGTTTTTT	CASSYGQGRTGELFF
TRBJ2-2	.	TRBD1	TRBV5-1	TGCGCCAGCAGCCTAGGGACAGGGTCTTTCCGAGAGGAGCTGTTTTTT	CASSLGTGSFREELFF
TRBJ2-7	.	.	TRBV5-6	TGTGCCAGCAGCTTGATACAGGGCTACGAGCAGTACTTC	CASSLIQGYEQYF
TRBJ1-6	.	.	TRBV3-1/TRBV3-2	TGTGCCAGCAGCCAAGATAGGAGAAATTCACCCCTCCACTTT	CASSQDRRNSPLHF
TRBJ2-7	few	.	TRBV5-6	TGTGCCAGCAGCTTGGTAGGAGACGAGCAGTACTTC	CASSLVGDEQYF
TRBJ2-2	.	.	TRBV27	TGTGCCAGCAGTTTTGACAGGCTAAACACCGGGGAGCTGTTTTTT	CASSFDRLNTGELFF
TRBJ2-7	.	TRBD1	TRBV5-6	TGTGCCAGCAGCTACGGGACAGGGGGCAGTAACTCTAAGCAGTACTTC	CASSYGTGGSNSKQYF
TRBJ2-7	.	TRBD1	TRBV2	TGTGCCAGCAGGGGACAGGGAAGCTCCTACGAGCAGTACTTC	CASRGQGSSYEQYF
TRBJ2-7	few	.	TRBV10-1	TGCGCCAGCAGTGAGGGGCTCATGACAGGCTCCTACGAGCAGTACTTC	CASSEGLMTGSYEQYF
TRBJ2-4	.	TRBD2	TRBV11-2	TGTGCCAGCAGCGTAAATAGCGGGGGGGACGTTCAGTACTTC	CASSVNSGGDVQYF
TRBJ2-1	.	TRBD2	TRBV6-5	TGTGCCAGTGCGGGGACTAGCGGGCAGGATGAGCAGTTCTTC	CASAGTSGQDEQFF
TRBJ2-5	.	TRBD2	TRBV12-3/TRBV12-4	TGTGCCACAGCGGGGGGAGAGACCCAGTACTTC	CATAGGETQYF
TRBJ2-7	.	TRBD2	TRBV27	TGTGCCAGCAGTCCGGGACTAGCGGGGGGGTCCTACGAGCAGTACTTC	CASSPGLAGGSYEQYF
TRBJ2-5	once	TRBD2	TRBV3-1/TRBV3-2	TGTGCCAGCAGCCAAGATCTTCCGGGTAGCGGGGGTTGGGAGACCCAGTACTTC	CASSQDLPGSGGWETQYF
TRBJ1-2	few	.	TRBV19	TGTGCCAGTAGCGCGGGATATGGCTACACCTTC	CASSAGYGYTF
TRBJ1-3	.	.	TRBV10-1	TGCGCCAGCAGTGACGGAGATGCTGGAAACACCATATATTTT	CASSDGDAGNTIYF
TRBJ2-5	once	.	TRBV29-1	TGCAGCGTTGCGGGGTCGGGGCAAGAGACCCAGTACTTC	CSVAGSGQETQYF
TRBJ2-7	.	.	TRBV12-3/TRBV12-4	TGTGCCAGCAGTCGTCAGGGGTACGAGCAGTACTTC	CASSRQGYEQYF
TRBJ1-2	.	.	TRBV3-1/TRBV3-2	TGTGCCAGCAGCCAAGAGGTGCAGGTTCCAGGGAATGGCTACACCTTC	CASSQEVQVPGNGYTF
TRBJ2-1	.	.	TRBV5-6	TGTGCCAGCAGCCCCCTTGGAGTGGATGAGCAGTTCTTC	CASSPLGVDEQFF
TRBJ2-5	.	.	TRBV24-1	TGTGCCACCAGTTCTAGAAACCAAGAGACCCAGTACTTC	CATSSRNQETQYF
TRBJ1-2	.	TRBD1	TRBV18	TGTGCCAGCTCAATCCGGGACAGGCCCTATGGCTACACCTTC	CASSIRDRPYGYTF
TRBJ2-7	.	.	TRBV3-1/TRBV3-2	TGTGCCAGCAGCCAAGATCTATACGAGCAGTACTTC	CASSQDLYEQYF